This T cell receptor (beta chain) was sequenced for a study of blood T cell repertoires in COVID-19. Study summary: Spain, Italy and the United States supplied samples that represented acute and convalescent COVID-19.

In the original processing: Nucleated cell counts were estimated from reference gene primer amplification. Method: immunoSEQ multiplex PCR; TCRdb's copy keeps in-frame clones and lacks some. V and J calls plus clone size are reproduced from that table; the DNA served to infer D and trimming. Of 35,000 to 55,000 clones listed, 82% are singletons. Looked up from germline, CDR1 is SGHDN and CDR2 is FVKESK. This CDR3 has 18 residues. V dropped 4 bases and J dropped 8; count of bases not matched to a gene: 13. This chain connects TRBV14 to TRBJ2-1; 14 bases agree with TRBD2. What was sequenced was peripheral blood. This receptor was taken from a woman in her seventies with acute or convalescent COVID-19. The DNA for the CDR3 is TGTGCCAGCAGCCTTCGGACTAGCGGGGGGAAGGGGTTCGATGAGCAGTTCTTC. Protein: CASSLRTSGGKGFDEQFF. The whole variable domain, remainder taken from reference TRBV14 and TRBJ2-1, is EAGVTQFPSHSVIEKGQTVTLRCDPISGHDNLYWYRRVMGKEIKFLLHFVKESKQDESGMPNNRFLAERTGGTYSTLKVQPAELEDSGVYFCASSLRTSGGKGFDEQFFGPGTRLTVL.